A single T cell receptor (beta chain) is shown here with its context. Its antigen is unidentified. V gave up 4 bases and J gave up 6 bases, with 15 bases separating them. Germline values: CDR1 LGHDT, CDR2 YNNKEL (reference sequence). This CDR3 contains 14 residues. The data are from a study of blood T cells in healthy people across ages. Overall study results and limits: As age increased, TCR beta diversity per million T cells fell in a roughly linear fashion. Greater diversity and more naive CD4+ cells were seen in long-lived donors than in aged donors.

Using a J-beta primer mix together with a sample-barcoded 5' primer, a second PCR was run for about 7 to 12 cycles. TCRdb itself ran the 5' RACE reads through MiXCR, one entry per CDR3 protein. This table has more than 650,000 distinct CDR3 sequences, around a fifth appearing once. The V gene is TRBV3-1, the J gene TRBJ1-2; D ambiguous. Sequencing was done on a sample of blood. This receptor was taken from an older man in good health. The CDR3 nucleotides read TGTGCCAGCAGCCCCCGCAACAGCGAGGATGGCTACACCTTC. Translating it yields CASSPRNSEDGYTF.